This TCR beta chain is drawn from a study of vaccination effects on CD4 cells after COVID-19. Across the whole study: Post-vaccine sample collection fell at a median of 72 days after the second dose.

In regard to this clone: What it binds is unknown.

There are 17 residues in the CDR3. V dropped 0 bases and J dropped 2; count of bases not matched to a gene: 7. Germline V gene lookup returns CDR1 SGHAT and CDR2 FQNNGV. Whole-study findings and limits: Cross-reactivity with common cold coronaviruses was shown by only 1 of 255 vaccine-induced clones in healthy vaccinees.

The table came from immunoSEQ multiplex PCR; TCRdb's copy has only in-frame clones and leaves some out. Among under 85,000 clones, over 75% were seen once, and the ten largest hold 0.85% to 1.2%. Sequencing in the ViraFEST assay came after antigen-specific CD4+ T cells had been expanded with viral peptide pools, which were used to stimulate PBMC. An approximately 10-day culture period preceded the isolation of CD4+ T cells. Two-dose vaccination with either BNT162b2 or mRNA-1273 was given to the participants. No vaccinee had earlier SARS-CoV-2 infection, and nucleocapsid antibodies were negative. About 2 million PBMC per well received around 9.3 IU/ml IL-2 and approximately 10 ug/ml peptides in culture.

This sequence was found in a human donor who received a COVID-19 vaccine. The J gene is TRBJ2-5, the V gene TRBV11-2; 9 bases fit TRBD1. The sequencing here drew on CD4+ T cells from PBMCs cultured with HCoV-OC43 spike peptides, taken after COVID-19 vaccination. The subset is: HCoV-OC43 spike overlapping peptide pool stimulation. CDR3 sequence: CASSLDLGTGIQETQYF. The CDR3 DNA follows: TGTGCCAGCAGCTTAGATCTGGGGACAGGGATTCAAGAGACCCAGTACTTC.